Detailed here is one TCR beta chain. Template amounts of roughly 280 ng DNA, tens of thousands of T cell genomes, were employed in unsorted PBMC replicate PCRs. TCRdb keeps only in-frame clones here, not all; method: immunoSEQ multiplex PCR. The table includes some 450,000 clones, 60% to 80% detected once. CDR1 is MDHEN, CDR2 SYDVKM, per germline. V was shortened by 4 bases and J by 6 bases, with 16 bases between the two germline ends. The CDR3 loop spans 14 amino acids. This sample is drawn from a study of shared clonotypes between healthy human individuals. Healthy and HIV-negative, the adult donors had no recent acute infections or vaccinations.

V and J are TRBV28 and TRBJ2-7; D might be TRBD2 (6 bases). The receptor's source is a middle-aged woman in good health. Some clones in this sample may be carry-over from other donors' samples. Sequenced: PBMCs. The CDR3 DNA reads TGTGCCAGCAGTTCACCCGGTGGGGGGAGCGAGCAGTACTTC. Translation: CASSSPGGGSEQYF. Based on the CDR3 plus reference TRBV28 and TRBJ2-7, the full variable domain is DVKVTQSSRYLVKRTGEKVFLECVQDMDHENMFWYRQDPGLGLRLIYFSYDVKMKEKGDIPEGYSVSREKKERFSLILESASTNQTSMYLCASSSPGGGSEQYFGPGTRLTVT.